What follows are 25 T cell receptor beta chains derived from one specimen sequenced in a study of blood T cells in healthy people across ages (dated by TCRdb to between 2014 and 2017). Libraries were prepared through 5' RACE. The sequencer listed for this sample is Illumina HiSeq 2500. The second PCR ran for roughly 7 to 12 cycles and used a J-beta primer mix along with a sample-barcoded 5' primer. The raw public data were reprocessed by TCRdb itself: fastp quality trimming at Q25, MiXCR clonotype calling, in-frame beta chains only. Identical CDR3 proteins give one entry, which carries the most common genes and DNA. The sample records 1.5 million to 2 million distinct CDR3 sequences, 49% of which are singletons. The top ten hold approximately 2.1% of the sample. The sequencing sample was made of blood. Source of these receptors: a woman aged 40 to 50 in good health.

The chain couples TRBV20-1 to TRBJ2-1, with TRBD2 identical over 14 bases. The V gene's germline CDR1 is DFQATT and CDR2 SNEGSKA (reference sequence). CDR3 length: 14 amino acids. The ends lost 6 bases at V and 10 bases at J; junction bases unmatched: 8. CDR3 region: CSARLAGGHWEQFF. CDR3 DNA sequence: TGCAGTGCCAGACTAGCGGGGGGGCACTGGGAGCAGTTCTTC.

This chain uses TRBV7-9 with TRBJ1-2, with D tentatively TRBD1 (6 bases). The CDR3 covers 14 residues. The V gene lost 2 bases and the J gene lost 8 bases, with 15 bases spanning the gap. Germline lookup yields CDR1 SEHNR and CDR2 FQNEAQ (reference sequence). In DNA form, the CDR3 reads TGTGCCAGCAGCTTAAGTGCACAGGGTGTGGGCTACACCTTC. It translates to CASSLSAQGVGYTF.

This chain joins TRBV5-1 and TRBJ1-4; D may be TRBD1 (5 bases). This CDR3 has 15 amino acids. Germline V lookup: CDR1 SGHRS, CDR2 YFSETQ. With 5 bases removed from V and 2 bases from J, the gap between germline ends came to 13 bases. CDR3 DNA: TGCGCCAGCAGACCAGGTCGGGGGACTAATGAAAAACTGTTTTTT. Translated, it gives CASRPGRGTNEKLFF. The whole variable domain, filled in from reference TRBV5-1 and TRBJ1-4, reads KAGVTQTPRYLIKTRGQQVTLSCSPISGHRSVSWYQQTPGQGLQFLFEYFSETQRNKGNFPGRFSGRQFSNSRSEMNVSTLELGDSALYLCASRPGRGTNEKLFFGSGTQLSVL.

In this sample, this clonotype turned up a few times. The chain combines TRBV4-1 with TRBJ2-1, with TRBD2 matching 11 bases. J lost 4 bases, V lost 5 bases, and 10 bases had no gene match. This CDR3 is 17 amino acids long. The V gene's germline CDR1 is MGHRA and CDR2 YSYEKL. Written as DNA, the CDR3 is TGCGCCAGCAGCTCACTAGCGGGGGCCAGCCGATACAATGAGCAGTTCTTC. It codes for CASSSLAGASRYNEQFF.

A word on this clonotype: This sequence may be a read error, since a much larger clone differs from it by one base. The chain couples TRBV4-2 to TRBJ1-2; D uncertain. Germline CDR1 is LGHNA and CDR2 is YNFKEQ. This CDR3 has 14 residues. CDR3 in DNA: TGTGCCAGCACCCAAGGCCGCATCAACTATGGCTACACCTTC. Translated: CASTQGRINYGYTF.

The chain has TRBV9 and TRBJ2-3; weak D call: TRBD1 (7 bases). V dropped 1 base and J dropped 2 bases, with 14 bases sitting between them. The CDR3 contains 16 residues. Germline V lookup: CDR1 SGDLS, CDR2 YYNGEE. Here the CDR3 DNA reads TGTGCCAGCAGCGTACAGGGGGGACCCCTCACAGATACGCAGTATTTT. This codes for CASSVQGGPLTDTQYF.

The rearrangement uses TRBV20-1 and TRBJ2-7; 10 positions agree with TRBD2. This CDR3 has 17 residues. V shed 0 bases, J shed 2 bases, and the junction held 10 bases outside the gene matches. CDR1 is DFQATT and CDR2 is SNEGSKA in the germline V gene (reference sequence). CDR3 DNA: TGCAGTGCTAGAGATTCATTAGCGGGGGGACCTACCTACGAGCAGTACTTC. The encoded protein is CSARDSLAGGPTYEQYF.

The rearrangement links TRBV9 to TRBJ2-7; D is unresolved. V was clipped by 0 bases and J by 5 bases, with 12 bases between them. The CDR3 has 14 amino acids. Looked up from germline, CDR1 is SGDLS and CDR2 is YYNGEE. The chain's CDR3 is CASSVVGNLDEQYF. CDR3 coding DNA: TGTGCCAGCAGCGTAGTGGGGAACTTGGACGAGCAGTACTTC.

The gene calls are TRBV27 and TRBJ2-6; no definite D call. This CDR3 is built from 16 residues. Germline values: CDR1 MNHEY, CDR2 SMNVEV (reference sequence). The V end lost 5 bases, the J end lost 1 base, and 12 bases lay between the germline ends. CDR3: CASSPLTLSGANVLTF. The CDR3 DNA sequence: TGTGCCAGCAGTCCGCTGACACTTTCTGGGGCCAACGTCCTGACTTTC.

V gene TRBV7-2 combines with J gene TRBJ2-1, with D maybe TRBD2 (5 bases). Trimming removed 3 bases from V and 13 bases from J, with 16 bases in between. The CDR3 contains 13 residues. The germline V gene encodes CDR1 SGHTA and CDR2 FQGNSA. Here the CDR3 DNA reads TGTGCCAGCAGCTTCTCCGTGGGAGAGACCCAGTTCTTC. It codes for CASSFSVGETQFF.

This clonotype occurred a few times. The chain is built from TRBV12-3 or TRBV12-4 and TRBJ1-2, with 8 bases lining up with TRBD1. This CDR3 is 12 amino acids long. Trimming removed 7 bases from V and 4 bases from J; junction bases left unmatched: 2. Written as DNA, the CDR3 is TGTGCCAGCAAAACAGGGGGCTATGGCTACACCTTC. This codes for CASKTGGYGYTF.

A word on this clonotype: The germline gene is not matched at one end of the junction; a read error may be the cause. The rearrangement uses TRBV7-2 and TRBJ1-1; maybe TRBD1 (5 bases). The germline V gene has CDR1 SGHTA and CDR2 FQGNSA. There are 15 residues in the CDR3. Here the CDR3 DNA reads TGCGCCAGCAGCTTAAATGGGGGACTGAGCACTGAAGCTTTCTTT. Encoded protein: CASSLNGGLSTEAFF. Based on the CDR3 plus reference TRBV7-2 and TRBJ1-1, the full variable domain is GAGVSQSPSNKVTEKGKDVELRCDPISGHTALYWYRQSLGQGLEFLIYFQGNSAPDKSGLPSDRFSAERTGGSVSTLTIQRTQQEDSAVYLCASSLNGGLSTEAFFGQGTRLTVV.

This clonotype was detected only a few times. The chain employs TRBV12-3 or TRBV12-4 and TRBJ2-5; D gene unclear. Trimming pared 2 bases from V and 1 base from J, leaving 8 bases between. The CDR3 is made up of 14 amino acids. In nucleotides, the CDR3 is TGTGCCAGCAGTTTAATTCCTACCCAAGAGACCCAGTACTTC. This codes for CASSLIPTQETQYF.

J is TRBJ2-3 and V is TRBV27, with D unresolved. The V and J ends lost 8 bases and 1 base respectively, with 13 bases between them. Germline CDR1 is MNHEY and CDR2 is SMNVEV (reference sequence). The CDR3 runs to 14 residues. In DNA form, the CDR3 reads TGTGCCAGCCTAGGCCTTGGACGCACAGATACGCAGTATTTT. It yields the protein CASLGLGRTDTQYF.

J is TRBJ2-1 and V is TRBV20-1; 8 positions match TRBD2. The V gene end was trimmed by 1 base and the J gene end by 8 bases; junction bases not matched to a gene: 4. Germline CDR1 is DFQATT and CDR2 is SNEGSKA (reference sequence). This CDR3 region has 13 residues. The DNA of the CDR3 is TGCAGTGCTAGAGCCGGGGGGGTACATGAGCAGTTCTTC. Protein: CSARAGGVHEQFF.

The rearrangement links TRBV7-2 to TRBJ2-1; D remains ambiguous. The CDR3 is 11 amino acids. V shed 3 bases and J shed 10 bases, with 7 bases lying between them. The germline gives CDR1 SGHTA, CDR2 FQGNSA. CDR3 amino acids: CASSFFGEQFF. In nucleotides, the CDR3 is TGTGCCAGCAGCTTTTTCGGGGAGCAGTTCTTC.

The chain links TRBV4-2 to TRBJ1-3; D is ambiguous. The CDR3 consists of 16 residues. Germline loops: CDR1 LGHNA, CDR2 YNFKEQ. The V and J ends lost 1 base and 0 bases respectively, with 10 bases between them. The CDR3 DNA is TGTGCCAGCAGCCAAGTGAACGGACTCTCTGGAAACACCATATATTTT. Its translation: CASSQVNGLSGNTIYF.

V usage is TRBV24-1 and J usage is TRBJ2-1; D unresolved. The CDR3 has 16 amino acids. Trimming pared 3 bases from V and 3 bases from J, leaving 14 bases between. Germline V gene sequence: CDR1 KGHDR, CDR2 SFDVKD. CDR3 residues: CATSDPRPENYNEQFF. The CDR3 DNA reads TGTGCCACCAGTGATCCGCGACCGGAAAACTACAATGAGCAGTTCTTC.

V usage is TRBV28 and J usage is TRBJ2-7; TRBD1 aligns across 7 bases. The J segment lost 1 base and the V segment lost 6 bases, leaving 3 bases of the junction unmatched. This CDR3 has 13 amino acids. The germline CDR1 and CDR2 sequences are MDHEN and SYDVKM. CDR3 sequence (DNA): TGTGCCAGCAGGAACAGGGGATCCTACGAGCAGTACTTC. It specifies CASRNRGSYEQYF.

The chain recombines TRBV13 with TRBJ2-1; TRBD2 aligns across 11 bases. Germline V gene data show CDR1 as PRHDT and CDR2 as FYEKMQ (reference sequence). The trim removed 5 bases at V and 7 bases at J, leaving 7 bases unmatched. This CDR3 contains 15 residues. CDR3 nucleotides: TGTGCCAGCAGCGATAGCGGGGGGGCTTGGAATGAGCAGTTCTTC. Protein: CASSDSGGAWNEQFF. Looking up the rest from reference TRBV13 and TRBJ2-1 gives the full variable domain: AAGVIQSPRHLIKEKRETATLKCYPIPRHDTVYWYQQGPGQDPQFLISFYEKMQSDKGSIPDRFSAQQFSDYHSELNMSSLELGDSALYFCASSDSGGAWNEQFFGPGTRLTVL.

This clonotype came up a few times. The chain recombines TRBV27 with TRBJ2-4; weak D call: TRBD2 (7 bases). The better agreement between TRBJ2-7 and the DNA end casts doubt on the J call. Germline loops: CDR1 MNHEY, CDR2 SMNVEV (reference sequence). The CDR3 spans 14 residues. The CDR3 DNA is TGTGCCAGCAGTCCTGGAGGGGGGGGTTACGAGCAGTACTTC. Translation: CASSPGGGGYEQYF.

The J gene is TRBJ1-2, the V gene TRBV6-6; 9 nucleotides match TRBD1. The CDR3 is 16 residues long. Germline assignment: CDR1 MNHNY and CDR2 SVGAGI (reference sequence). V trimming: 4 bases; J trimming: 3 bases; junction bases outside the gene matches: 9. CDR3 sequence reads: CASSSPTGGVYYGYTF. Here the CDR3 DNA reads TGTGCCAGCAGTTCGCCGACAGGGGGAGTTTACTATGGCTACACCTTC.

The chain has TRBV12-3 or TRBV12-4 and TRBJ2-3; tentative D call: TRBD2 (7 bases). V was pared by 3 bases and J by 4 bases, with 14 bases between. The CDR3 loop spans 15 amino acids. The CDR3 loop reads CASSFRGARADTQYF. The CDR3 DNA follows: TGTGCCAGCAGTTTTCGGGGGGCCAGAGCAGATACGCAGTATTTT.

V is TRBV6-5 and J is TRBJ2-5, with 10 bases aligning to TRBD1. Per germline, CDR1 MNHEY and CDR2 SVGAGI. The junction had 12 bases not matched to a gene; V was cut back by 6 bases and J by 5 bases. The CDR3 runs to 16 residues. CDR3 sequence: CASSYAGTGVEETQYF. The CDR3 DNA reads TGTGCCAGCAGCTACGCCGGGACAGGGGTTGAGGAGACCCAGTACTTC.

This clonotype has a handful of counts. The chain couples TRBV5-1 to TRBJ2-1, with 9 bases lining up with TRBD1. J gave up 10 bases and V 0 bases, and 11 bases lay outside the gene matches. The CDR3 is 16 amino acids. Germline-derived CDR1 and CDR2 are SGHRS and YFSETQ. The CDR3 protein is CASSLAPGTGKSEQFF. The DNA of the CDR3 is TGCGCCAGCAGCTTGGCCCCCGGGACAGGGAAATCCGAGCAGTTCTTC.